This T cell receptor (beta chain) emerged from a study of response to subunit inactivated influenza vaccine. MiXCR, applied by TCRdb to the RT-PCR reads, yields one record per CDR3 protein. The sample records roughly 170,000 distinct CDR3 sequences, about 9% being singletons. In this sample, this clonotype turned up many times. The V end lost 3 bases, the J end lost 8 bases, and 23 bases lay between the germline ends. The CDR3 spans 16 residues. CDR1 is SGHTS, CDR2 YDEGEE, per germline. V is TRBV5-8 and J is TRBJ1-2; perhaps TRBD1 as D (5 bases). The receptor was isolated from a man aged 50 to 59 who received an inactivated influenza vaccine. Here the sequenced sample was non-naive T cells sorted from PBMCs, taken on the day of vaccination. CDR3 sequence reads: CASSYGWGLKKQGYTF. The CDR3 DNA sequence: TGTGCCAGCAGCTATGGTTGGGGCCTAAAAAAGCAGGGCTACACCTTC.